A single sample gave rise to the 4 T cell receptor beta chains below, sequenced in a study of blood T cell repertoires in COVID-19. Profiling relied on immunoSEQ multiplex PCR, and the TCRdb table lists in-frame clones only, not all of them. This sample carries roughly 260,000 clones, approximately 86% of them seen once, and the ten largest clones take around 2.2%. Sample: peripheral blood. The receptors here all came from a woman between 50 and 59 years old who had recovered from COVID-19.

The V gene is TRBV4-3, the J gene TRBJ2-5; 7 bases line up with TRBD1. CDR3 length equals 16 residues. The germline CDR1 and CDR2 sequences are LGHNA and YSLEER. V shed 5 bases and J 4 bases; nucleotides not matched to a gene: 13. The DNA of the CDR3 is TGCGCCAGCAGCGTCGAGGCCACAGGGGCGGGAGAGACCCAGTACTTC. Translation: CASSVEATGAGETQYF.

The chain recombines TRBV12-5 with TRBJ1-1, with 10 bases aligning to TRBD1. The germline V gene encodes CDR1 LGHNT and CDR2 FRNRAP. The CDR3 totals 17 residues. Trimming cost V 0 bases and J 0 bases; bases outside gene matches: 4. The CDR3 nucleotides read TGTGCTAGTGGTTTGGTACGGGGACAGGGGATGAACACTGAAGCTTTCTTT. The encoded protein is CASGLVRGQGMNTEAFF.

V is TRBV6-5 and J is TRBJ1-1, with D uncertain. This CDR3 is built from 14 residues. Germline V gene data show CDR1 as MNHEY and CDR2 as SVGAGI. Trimming left V 7 bases short and J 5 bases short, with 17 bases between. DNA of the CDR3: TGTGCCAGCACCGCTCGAGGGTCGGGGACTGAAGCTTTCTTT. It yields the protein CASTARGSGTEAFF.

The chain is built from TRBV4-3 and TRBJ2-1; TRBD2 is a possible D gene (5 bases). In germline, CDR1 is LGHNA, CDR2 YSLEER. V was trimmed by 1 base and J by 7 bases, leaving 17 bases between them. The CDR3 has 16 residues. The chain's CDR3 is CASSQAVLALGNEQFF. CDR3 DNA sequence: TGCGCCAGCAGCCAAGCTGTTCTAGCCCTAGGGAATGAGCAGTTCTTC.